This T cell receptor beta chain was recovered during a study of blood T cells in healthy people across ages. Study-wide findings and caveats: Diversity was higher, and naive CD4+ cells more numerous, in long-lived donors than in aged donors.

Germline trimming cut 7 bases from V and 3 bases from J; bases unmatched to any gene: 11. The CDR3 runs 16 residues. In germline, CDR1 is SGHRS, CDR2 YFSETQ. This clonotype was observed a few times. Its antigen remains unidentified. A second PCR of 7 to 11 cycles used a sample-barcoded 5' primer and a J-beta primer mix. Every cDNA was tagged by a template-switch adaptor with 12 random nucleotides. TCRdb called the 5' RACE reads again in MiXCR, with one record for every CDR3 protein. The table shows hundreds of thousands of distinct CDR3 sequences, with 32% occurring only once. The TCR comes from a woman older than 75 in good health. The V gene is TRBV5-1, the J gene TRBJ2-1; 9 bases are shared with TRBD2. Sequenced sample: blood. The CDR3 sequence is CASGSNLAGDYNEQFF. The CDR3, as DNA: TGCGCCAGCGGCTCGAACTTAGCGGGGGACTACAATGAGCAGTTCTTC.